Sequencing of this TCR beta chain was carried out in a study of blood T cell repertoires in COVID-19 (TCRdb year 2020). Regarding the study in general: The collaborator samples originated in the United States, Italy and Spain and spanned the acute and convalescent phases of COVID-19. The sample metadata nearly always contained a de-identified subject ID, COVID-19 status, age in years and sex. A freely available public database, intended as a resource for researchers studying the immune response to SARS-CoV-2, is where the repertoires were released. Where HLA class I and class II types were available, the types were taken from metadata supplied by the sample provider, not from assay-based typing. The prospective study material was composed of cDNA or gDNA derived from T cells, B-cell-depleted T cells, or PBMCs. The samples were drawn from the first 160 participants of the ongoing ImmuneRACE study and from 1,254 subjects provided by 6 global collaborators. The dataset comprised deeply sampled blood TCRbeta repertoires from subjects exposed to, actively infected with, or recovered from COVID-19.

Of note for this clone: No cognate antigen has been identified for it. No qualities accompany the bases; no much larger clone lies one base away.

The immunoSEQ Assay, a bias-controlled multiplex PCR, was used to amplify TCRbeta CDR3 regions from genomic DNA. Per the authors' processing: The number of nucleated cells in each sample was estimated from the amplification of reference gene primers within the assay. Sequence reads were collapsed and filtered to measure the absolute abundance of every unique TCRbeta CDR3 rearrangement. Productive Simpson clonality was computed per sample as the square root of Simpson's diversity index over productive rearrangements. TCRdb provides this immuneACCESS table in a form limited to in-frame rearrangements. Some clones are lacking; in checked studies, under half of them reflect an unresolved V gene, and why the rest are absent is not known. The V and J calls and clone size are taken from that table; D and trimming were inferred from the DNA. Across this sample there are about 250,000 clones, with 88% seen only once. The top ten clones comprise 5% to 6.5% of the sample.

The CDR3 runs 15 residues from the cysteine to the valine. CDR3 DNA is the only sequence kept; it has 45 bases, read in frame from the first base. One collaborating source in Seattle enrolled patients during active infection and followed them longitudinally through the course of disease. The collaborating institutions used their own protocols to collect whole blood in K2EDTA tubes. For TCRbeta analysis, collaborator samples were shipped as frozen whole blood, as isolated PBMCs, or as DNA extracted from either sample type. Broader findings and caveats from the paper: The quantity of clinical and demographic metadata differed by source and by participant and was supplied without curation.

Material for sequencing was peripheral blood. Recombination connected TRBV21-1 to TRBJ2-7; whether TRBD1, the table's D call, matches the DNA was not checked. TRBV21-1 is a pseudogene locus. The source is a woman in her thirties with COVID-19, enrolled during active disease. The nucleotides are TGTGCCAGCAGCTACCCCGGGACAGGGGTTTCCGAGCAGTACGTC. This sequence encodes CASSYPGTGVSEQYV.